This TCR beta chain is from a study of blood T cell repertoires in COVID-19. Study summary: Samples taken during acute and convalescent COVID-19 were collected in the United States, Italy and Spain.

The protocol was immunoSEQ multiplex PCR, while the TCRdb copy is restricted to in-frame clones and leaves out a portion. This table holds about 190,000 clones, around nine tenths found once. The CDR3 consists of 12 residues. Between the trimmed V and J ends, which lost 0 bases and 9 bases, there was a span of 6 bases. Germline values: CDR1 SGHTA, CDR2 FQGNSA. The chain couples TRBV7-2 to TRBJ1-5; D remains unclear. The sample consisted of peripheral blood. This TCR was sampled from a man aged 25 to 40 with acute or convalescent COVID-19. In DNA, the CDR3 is TGTGCCAGCAGCTTAGCGGTCGGGCCCCAGCATTTT. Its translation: CASSLAVGPQHF.